This entry lists 10 T cell receptor beta chains sequenced from one sample in a study of blood T cell repertoires in COVID-19. Generated by immunoSEQ multiplex PCR, the TCRdb table keeps only in-frame clones and is missing some. The data hold about 160,000 clones, with over 75% observed a single time. Input material: peripheral blood. The source is a human donor in a cohort sampled during active COVID-19.

The rearrangement joins TRBV7-2 to TRBJ1-1; D might be TRBD1 (5 bases). Germline V gene data show CDR1 as SGHTA and CDR2 as FQGNSA. V was trimmed by 5 bases and J by 0 bases, leaving 7 bases between them. The CDR3 sequence is 13 residues long. This chain's CDR3 is CASSAGMNTEAFF. CDR3 DNA sequence: TGTGCCAGCAGCGCAGGGATGAACACTGAAGCTTTCTTT.

The V call is TRBV5-6, the J call TRBJ1-3; D might be TRBD1 (6 bases). Germline values: CDR1 SGHDT, CDR2 YYEEEE. V lost 0 bases and J lost 3, with 10 bases in between. The CDR3 extends over 15 amino acids. The CDR3 bases are TGTGCCAGCAGCTTGGTTGGGGGCGGTGGAAACACCATATATTTT. This sequence encodes CASSLVGGGGNTIYF.

The sample holds one count of this clone. This rearrangement joins TRBV2 to TRBJ2-7, with 8 bases identical to TRBD1. Germline-derived CDR1 and CDR2 are SNHLY and FYNNEI. The CDR3 is 12 residues long. V dropped 6 bases and J dropped 5; count of bases not matched to a gene: 3. The CDR3 spells CASSTDRDEQYF. CDR3 in DNA: TGTGCCAGCAGCACGGACAGGGACGAGCAGTACTTC. The whole variable domain, remainder taken from reference TRBV2 and TRBJ2-7, is EPEVTQTPSHQVTQMGQEVILRCVPISNHLYFYWYRQILGQKVEFLVSFYNNEISEKSEIFDDQFSVERPDGSNFTLKIRSTKLEDSAMYFCASSTDRDEQYFGPGTRLTVT.

This chain links TRBV7-2 with TRBJ2-7; 10 nucleotides align to TRBD1. Germline V lookup: CDR1 SGHTA, CDR2 FQGNSA. There are 15 residues in the CDR3. The V segment lost 5 bases and the J segment 2 bases; nucleotides outside the gene matches: 6. In nucleotides, the CDR3 is TGTGCCAGCAGCCCAGCGGGACAGGGGCCCTACGAGCAGTACTTC. It specifies CASSPAGQGPYEQYF. The whole variable domain, filled in from reference TRBV7-2 and TRBJ2-7, reads GAGVSQSPSNKVTEKGKDVELRCDPISGHTALYWYRQSLGQGLEFLIYFQGNSAPDKSGLPSDRFSAERTGGSVSTLTIQRTQQEDSAVYLCASSPAGQGPYEQYFGPGTRLTVT.

The chain links TRBV27 to TRBJ2-7; TRBD1 matches 8 bases. This CDR3 is built from 15 residues. The J segment lost 6 bases and the V segment lost 8 bases, leaving 15 bases of the junction unmatched. In germline, CDR1 is MNHEY, CDR2 SMNVEV (reference sequence). In DNA, the CDR3 is TGTGCCAGCGGGCAGACAGGGGTCTATCTTATCGAGCAGTACTTC. Protein: CASGQTGVYLIEQYF.

The rearrangement uses TRBV28 and TRBJ2-1; 7 nucleotides match TRBD2. V shed 6 bases and J 6 bases; nucleotides not matched to a gene: 11. CDR1 and CDR2 (germline): MDHEN, SYDVKM. This CDR3 is 15 amino acids long. CDR3 in DNA: TGTGCCAGCAGGCCACCGGGACTACCTGGCAATGAGCAGTTCTTC. The encoded protein is CASRPPGLPGNEQFF. Full variable domain (rest looked up from reference TRBV28 and TRBJ2-1): DVKVTQSSRYLVKRTGEKVFLECVQDMDHENMFWYRQDPGLGLRLIYFSYDVKMKEKGDIPEGYSVSREKKERFSLILESASTNQTSMYLCASRPPGLPGNEQFFGPGTRLTVL.

This chain connects TRBV5-8 to TRBJ2-3; 8 positions match TRBD2. The length of the CDR3 is 15 residues. The ends lost 3 bases at V and 4 bases at J; junction bases unmatched: 7. Germline V gene lookup returns CDR1 SGHTS and CDR2 YDEGEE. The CDR3 sequence: CASSSVPGLADTQYF. CDR3 DNA: TGTGCCAGCAGCTCCGTCCCGGGACTAGCAGATACGCAGTATTTT. Drawing the rest from reference TRBV5-8 and TRBJ2-3, the complete variable domain is EAGVTQSPTHLIKTRGQQATLRCSPISGHTSVYWYQQALGLGLQFLLWYDEGEERNRGNFPPRFSGRQFPNYSSELNVNALELEDSALYLCASSSVPGLADTQYFGPGTRLTVL.

The J gene is TRBJ2-1, the V gene TRBV4-3; weak D call: TRBD2 (6 bases). V shed 0 bases and J shed 6 bases, with 12 bases lying between them. This CDR3 is built from 15 residues. The germline V gene encodes CDR1 LGHNA and CDR2 YSLEER. Here the CDR3 reads CASSQEGDSLNEQFF. CDR3 coding DNA: TGCGCCAGCAGCCAAGAAGGGGACTCGCTCAATGAGCAGTTCTTC.

This clone occurred a few times. The chain recombines TRBV6-6 with TRBJ1-5; no clear D. The CDR3 loop spans 16 amino acids. The V gene's germline CDR1 is MNHNY and CDR2 SVGAGI (reference sequence). Trimming pared 5 bases from V and 1 base from J, leaving 15 bases between. CDR3 loop: CASSPAMGGSNQPQHF. The DNA for the CDR3 is TGTGCCAGCAGTCCTGCAATGGGAGGCAGCAATCAGCCCCAGCATTTT.

The chain combines TRBV7-9 with TRBJ2-2; 9 bases fit TRBD2. V gave up 4 bases and J gave up 7 bases; unmatched junction bases: 7. CDR3 length: 15 amino acids. Germline loops: CDR1 SEHNR, CDR2 FQNEAQ (reference sequence). The CDR3, as DNA: TGTGCCAGCAGCTCTAGCGGGATAACCGGCGGGGAGCTGTTTTTT. This codes for CASSSSGITGGELFF. The whole variable domain, remainder taken from reference TRBV7-9 and TRBJ2-2, is DTGVSQNPRHKITKRGQNVTFRCDPISEHNRLYWYRQTLGQGPEFLTYFQNEAQLEKSRLLSDRFSAERPKGSFSTLEIQRTEQGDSAMYLCASSSSGITGGELFFGEGSRLTVL.